This entry concerns a single T cell receptor (beta chain). This entry is derived from a study of blood T cell repertoires in COVID-19. The germline gives CDR1 SGHDT, CDR2 YYEEEE. The CDR3 consists of 12 residues. V was shortened by 3 bases and J by 3 bases, with 6 bases between the two germline ends. This table comes from immunoSEQ multiplex PCR, and its TCRdb copy is limited to in-frame clones, with some not included. The repertoire holds around 150,000 clones, with 76% as singletons. The sequence was obtained from a man in his 60s with acute or convalescent COVID-19. Sequencing used peripheral blood. V gene TRBV5-6 combines with J gene TRBJ1-2; the D is unclear. CDR3 coding DNA: TGTGCCAGCAGCTCAACAGACTATGGCTACACCTTC. This sequence encodes CASSSTDYGYTF.